The source of this T cell receptor (beta chain) is a study of shared clonotypes between healthy human individuals. Background on the study: Used for every donor were three CD4 naive, three CD4 memory, two CD8 naive and one CD8 memory plate.

This clone was seen once. Its specificity is not known. Study outcomes and limitations: What naive subsets generally showed was a larger estimated richness than memory subsets showed.

The test was conducted at deep level. Every subset had its genomic DNA shared out evenly among several immunoSEQ plates. Assay used: immunoSEQ multiplex PCR; TCRdb lists only in-frame clones, some missing. The sample has fewer than 1.4 million clones, 75% to 80% seen once. Unmatched junction bases numbered 16, after V lost 3 bases and J lost 3 bases. Germline CDR1 and CDR2: MNHEY and SMNVEV (reference sequence). The CDR3 runs 19 residues. Sequenced sample: memory CD4+ T cells from PBMCs. Subset: CD45RA-negative fraction. This chain joins TRBV27 and TRBJ2-3, with 9 bases fitting TRBD1. The sequence came from a man between 18 and 35 years old in good health. Some clones in this sample may be carry-over from other donors' samples. The CDR3, as DNA: TGTGCCAGCAGTTTTTACGGCCGGGGGACAGGGCAAAAGACAGATACGCAGTATTTT. It codes for CASSFYGRGTGQKTDTQYF.